This TCR beta chain was found in a study of T cell changes during pregnancy in multiple sclerosis. The germline V gene encodes CDR1 MDHEN and CDR2 SYDVKM. This CDR3 contains 16 residues. V was cut by 2 bases and J by 2 bases, with 13 bases left in between. Here immunoSEQ multiplex PCR was the method, and the copy in TCRdb shows in-frame clones only, minus some. The table lists tens of thousands of clones, roughly 90% of them singletons. This chain connects TRBV28 to TRBJ1-5; D ambiguous. This TCR derives from a female donor with multiple sclerosis, enrolled in a pregnancy study. This specimen consisted of peripheral blood, obtained in the first trimester of pregnancy. CDR3 in DNA: TGTGCCAGCAGTTTAAGCGGCGGATCCGGCAATCAGCCCCAGCATTTT. It codes for CASSLSGGSGNQPQHF.